This T cell receptor beta chain is drawn from a study of beta chain features in type 1 diabetes. The study, taken as a whole, reports: In all four CD4+ subsets, TCRB CDR3 length was significantly, moderately reduced in type 1 diabetes. Patients with type 1 diabetes showed fewer VDJ junction insertions and more deletions. HLA influence on TCRB rearrangement stayed unresolved here.

Expressed TCRB transcripts were sequenced after all isolated RNA was converted to cDNA. Repertoires were generated with immunoSEQ multiplex PCR, while TCRdb's copy carries only in-frame clones and drops some. The table shows 250,000 or so clones, with around 21% occurring only once. Once sorted, every population was more than 98% pure. On this clone: What it binds is unknown.

The CDR3 sequence is 14 residues long. The germline V gene encodes CDR1 MNHEY and CDR2 SVGAGI. The V end was cut by 5 bases, the J end by 4 bases, with 12 bases between. The TCR sequence derives from a woman aged 35 to 49 with type 1 diabetes. Material for sequencing was naive CD4+ T cells from blood. The V and J genes are TRBV6-5 and TRBJ2-4, with a weak D call TRBD1 (6 bases). In DNA, the CDR3 is TGTGCCAGCAGTCGTCACGACAGGAAAAACATTCAGTACTTC. As protein: CASSRHDRKNIQYF.